This TCR beta chain was obtained from a study of cytomegalovirus exposure and HLA in healthy donors. Study-wide context: Of several hundred genotyped donors, around 80% grouped in the Caucasian-associated ancestry cluster.

As to this clone: The antigen is undetermined.

The CDR3 covers 14 residues. The germline V and J ends were trimmed by 6 bases and 6 bases, with 12 bases remaining between them. Germline loops: CDR1 SNHLY, CDR2 FYNNEI. PCR was performed using 60 Vbeta and 13 Jbeta primers. The table came from immunoSEQ multiplex PCR; TCRdb's copy has only in-frame clones and leaves some out. This table has approximately 140,000 clones, around 82% appearing once. The study, taken as a whole, reports: Differences between HLA loci emerged in a later analysis of TCR association rates, with DRB1 most and HLA-C fewest. Beyond CMV serostatus, there was no information to go on about immune exposure. Later, an analysis showed that TCR beta chains associated with HLA were more clonally expanded than others that were equally common.

The specimen sequenced was PBMCs. The rearrangement joins TRBV2 to TRBJ1-6, with a tentative D call TRBD1 (6 bases). This receptor was obtained from a woman aged 40 to 50 in good health and CMV-seropositive. DNA of the CDR3: TGTGCCAGCAGGCCACAGGGACGTAATTCACCCCTCCACTTT. Its translation: CASRPQGRNSPLHF.